This T cell receptor beta chain came from a study of blood T cells in healthy people across ages (dated by TCRdb to between 2014 and 2017). About the study as a whole: In model experiments, template switching captured roughly one uniquely barcoded TCR beta cDNA molecule for every two T cells. Age-related changes in TCR beta repertoire diversity were measured in the study by deep sequencing normalized with unique cDNA molecular identifiers. Four age groups were formed from the donors: young (average roughly 15 years), middle-aged (just under 40), aged (approximately 60) and long-lived (approximately 80). Using the same blood draw, the study looked at two additional independent replicas of 1 million unique cDNA reads for two donors, one aged 18 to 30 and the other aged 80 or older.

Libraries were prepared through 5' RACE. Data came from an Illumina HiSeq 2500. A second PCR of roughly 7 to 12 cycles was performed with a sample-barcoded 5' primer and a J-beta primer mix. A unique molecular identifier was introduced onto each TCR beta cDNA molecule by a template-switch 5' adaptor carrying 12 random nucleotides. Each sample yielded at least 3 million CDR3-containing paired-end reads. First-strand cDNA was synthesized from all RNA with the Mint cDNA synthesis kit, primed by a TRBC-specific oligonucleotide. Following uracil-DNA glycosylase treatment, all cDNA underwent a first 18-cycle PCR with the universal primers M1SS and BC2_uni_R. In the authors' own workflow: For normalization, 1 million high-quality reads, each with a distinct molecular identifier, were randomly selected from each sample. Instead of being binned into consensus sequences, reads with shared molecular identifiers were discarded. MiTCR, with a Q25 quality threshold and the strictest error-elimination algorithm, was used for CDR3 identification, clonotype clustering and error correction. Lower-bound total TCR beta diversity was estimated with a nonparametric unseen species model using Euler transformation. TCRdb itself trimmed the public reads at Q25 with fastp, ran MiXCR and retained productive beta chains. Under each unique CDR3 protein, matching rows form one entry showing the most common genes and DNA. The V and J calls were determined by TCRdb, not by the authors. This sample is represented by over 450,000 distinct CDR3 sequences; more than 20% of them were singletons. The ten largest account for 8.5% to 9.5% of the sample.

The study at large found these results: The long-lived group showed more naive CD4+ T cells, fewer expanded clones and increased TCR diversity than the aged group, suggesting age selection. Because the CMV infection status of the donors was unknown, age-related changes in expanded clonotypes may potentially have been confounded. There was a strong correlation between observed TCR beta diversity and the percentage of naive T cells measured by flow cytometry. Conclusive comparison of naive and antigen-experienced compartments was prevented by the profiling of bulk unsorted PBMCs. As age increased, observed TCR beta diversity per million T cells dropped in a roughly linear way, and a significant reduction was already evident by age about 36. Estimates of total diversity based on one million sequenced T cells were considered lower bounds and underestimates.

CDR1 and CDR2 were assigned from the germline V gene (reference sequence) as DFQATT and SNEGSKA. From the cysteine through the phenylalanine, the CDR3 covers 14 amino acids. The only DNA kept is the CDR3, 42 bases in frame from the first base. The approximately 41 donors, aged about 6 to 100 years, were systemically healthy Caucasian individuals from Russia. Each donor gave ten milliliters of peripheral blood, collected into EDTA-treated Vacutainer tubes. Ficoll-Paque density-gradient centrifugation was used to isolate PBMCs, with at least 6 million obtained per sample. Trizol reagent was used to extract total RNA from PBMCs, with at least 5.5 micrograms per sample. The percentages of naive CD45RAhigh/CD27high T cells were determined by flow cytometry on a PBMC aliquot from every donor. On this clonotype itself: Its recognized antigen is unknown. No base quality information exists; no much larger clone differs at one position.

These records were also assigned to another study, of T cells of mothers and their children. The second paper states: Nine systemically healthy Caucasian individuals, comprising three mothers and their six children, were included as donors. cDNA synthesis consumed the entire amount of extracted RNA, loaded at 1.5 ug RNA in each 15 ul reaction. In the second PCR, the M1S primer added sample barcodes and 2-4 random nucleotides. Each mother yielded over 9 million TCR beta CDR3 reads and each child 2.5 million to 3 million reads. TCR recombination output is similarly shaped by thymic selection in related and unrelated pairs, with a minor effect exerted by inherited differences. Normalized repertoire overlap in related mother-child pairs was always slightly higher than in unrelated mother-child pairs, but the difference was never significant. With a sensitivity of about 100 clones per million clonotypes, no persistent microchimeric T cell clones were detected. Deep NGS was used in the study to compare the TCR beta repertoires of mothers and children and to look for features that separate related mother-child pairs from unrelated individuals. The mean age was around 40 +/- 4 years for the mothers and about 12 +/- 4 years for the children. After adapters were ligated using NEBNext reagents, the libraries underwent 100+100 nt paired-end sequencing on an Illumina HiSeq 2000. Mother and child libraries were prepared a month apart and sequenced in separate runs to prevent cross-contamination. Between 500,000 and 2,000,000 distinct TCR beta clonotypes were identified per donor. Naive TCR beta clonotypes were estimated from low-frequency clonotypes matched to each donor's FACS-determined naive share, without sorting.

This TCR was recovered from a boy aged 5-17 years in good health. The chain employs TRBV20-1 and TRBJ2-5, with TRBD1 matching 10 junction bases. The J call may be in error: the DNA end matches TRBJ2-7 better. The sample comprised blood. At the DNA level, the sequence is TGCAGTGCCGAGGACAGGGGGAGGGACTACGAGCAGTACTTC. Its amino acids are CSAEDRGRDYEQYF.